A single sample gave rise to the 17 T cell receptor beta chains below, sequenced in a study of blood T cells in healthy people across ages. A second PCR of about 7 to 12 cycles used a sample-barcoded 5' primer and a J-beta primer mix. In TCRdb, the 5' RACE reads were re-called with MiXCR into one record per CDR3 protein. The repertoire includes about 900,000 distinct CDR3 sequences, around 48% of them detected once, and roughly 12% sits in the top ten. The sample comprised blood. The origin of the receptors is a man aged 25-45 years in good health.

With respect to this clonotype: One end of the junction varies from germline; a read error may be responsible. The V gene is TRBV7-2, the J gene TRBJ1-2, with 11 bases aligning to TRBD1. CDR3 size: 15 residues. The germline V gene has CDR1 SGHTA and CDR2 FQGNSA. CDR3 sequence reads: CASSPGQGANDGYTF. DNA for the CDR3: TGTGCCAGCAGCCCCGGACAGGGGGCTAACGATGGCTACACCTTC.

This clonotype was counted only a few times. V usage is TRBV27 and J usage is TRBJ2-5, with 8 bases aligning to TRBD1. Germline V gene data show CDR1 as MNHEY and CDR2 as SMNVEV (reference sequence). V trimming: 6 bases; J trimming: 2 bases; junction bases outside the gene matches: 11. This CDR3 contains 16 residues. CDR3 in amino acids: CASSLQGAGHQETQYF. The CDR3 DNA sequence: TGTGCCAGCAGCCTCCAGGGGGCAGGGCATCAAGAGACCCAGTACTTC.

This clonotype was seen more than once but under ten times. The CDR3 region is CASSFRDRYYSNQPQHF. CDR3 bases: TGTGCCAGCAGCTTCCGGGACAGATATTATAGCAATCAGCCCCAGCATTTT. J is TRBJ1-5 and V is TRBV5-6, with 7 bases matching TRBD1. The junction had 8 bases not matched to a gene; V was cut back by 2 bases and J by 0 bases. This CDR3 comprises 17 residues. CDR1 and CDR2 from the germline V gene are SGHDT and YYEEEE.

The rearrangement uses TRBV20-1 and TRBJ1-6, with D unresolved. Germline loops: CDR1 DFQATT, CDR2 SNEGSKA (reference sequence). The germline V and J ends were trimmed by 6 bases and 0 bases, with 18 bases remaining between them. This CDR3 is built from 17 residues. CDR3 region: CSAPGSYASSYNSPLHF. CDR3 nucleotides: TGCAGTGCCCCGGGGTCCTACGCAAGCTCCTATAATTCACCCCTCCACTTT.

V usage is TRBV27 and J usage is TRBJ1-1; a weak D match, TRBD1 (5 bases). The ends were cut back, 3 bases at V and 0 bases at J, with 14 bases in the middle. The germline V gene encodes CDR1 MNHEY and CDR2 SMNVEV (reference sequence). The CDR3 loop spans 16 amino acids. The CDR3 loop reads CASSLAGRPMNTEAFF. In DNA form, the CDR3 reads TGTGCCAGCAGTTTGGCAGGGCGCCCCATGAACACTGAAGCTTTCTTT.

This clonotype appeared a few times. The chain has TRBV10-3 and TRBJ2-5; 7 nucleotides match TRBD1. There are 14 residues in the CDR3. Trimming cost V 5 bases and J 1 base; bases outside gene matches: 4. Germline loops: CDR1 ENHRY, CDR2 SYGVKD. The CDR3 bases are TGTGCCATCAGTACGACAGGGTCCCAAGAGACCCAGTACTTC. Translating gives CAISTTGSQETQYF.

The chain combines TRBV20-1 with TRBJ2-2; TRBD1 is a possible D gene (6 bases). The CDR3 loop spans 15 amino acids. V was clipped by 3 bases and J by 7 bases, with 18 bases between them. CDR1 and CDR2 from the germline V gene are DFQATT and SNEGSKA (reference sequence). This chain's CDR3 is CSASGPTGPGGELFF. The CDR3 bases are TGCAGTGCTAGTGGTCCGACAGGCCCCGGCGGGGAGCTGTTTTTT.

Comment on this clonotype: A clone one base away is much larger, so this may be a read error. The chain couples TRBV4-1 to TRBJ1-2, with D maybe TRBD1 (5 bases). Germline CDR1 MGHRA, CDR2 YSYEKL. The CDR3 has 15 residues. Deletions cut 1 base from V and 4 bases from J, with 13 bases between. CDR3 sequence (DNA): TGCGCCAGCAGCCAAGCCGCCGGGACTACCTATGGCTACACCTTC. Its protein product is CASSQAAGTTYGYTF.

This chain uses TRBV7-2 with TRBJ2-4, with 9 nucleotides matching TRBD1. The germline CDR1 and CDR2 sequences are SGHTA and FQGNSA. Trimming removed 3 bases from V and 7 bases from J; junction bases left unmatched: 7. This CDR3 region has 15 residues. CDR3 in DNA: TGTGCCAGCAGCTTCTCCTCCGGGACAGGGAACATTCAGTACTTC. Amino acid sequence: CASSFSSGTGNIQYF.

This clonotype was detected only once. This rearrangement joins TRBV12-3 or TRBV12-4 to TRBJ1-1; TRBD1 aligns across 7 bases. V lost 6 bases and J lost 6; bases outside the gene matches: 10. The CDR3 spans 14 residues. CDR3 protein: CASSYDRVTAEAFF. The CDR3 DNA sequence: TGTGCCAGCAGCTACGACAGGGTTACGGCTGAAGCTTTCTTT.

V and J are TRBV4-3 and TRBJ1-2; D gene uncertain. V was shortened by 0 bases and J by 2 bases, with 10 bases between the two germline ends. The CDR3 totals 15 residues. Germline V lookup: CDR1 LGHNA, CDR2 YSLEER. The CDR3 nucleotides read TGCGCCAGCAGCCAAGATTGGGGAACAAACTATGGCTACACCTTC. It codes for CASSQDWGTNYGYTF.

In its sample, this clonotype was seen a few times. V usage is TRBV5-1 and J usage is TRBJ2-7, with D uncertain. From germline, CDR1 is SGHRS and CDR2 YFSETQ. With 0 bases removed from V and 1 base from J, the gap between germline ends came to 8 bases. The CDR3 loop spans 14 amino acids. DNA of the CDR3: TGCGCCAGCAGCTTGGCGGTCGCTTCCTACGAGCAGTACTTC. It codes for CASSLAVASYEQYF.

This clonotype was counted between two and nine times. This chain joins TRBV4-3 and TRBJ2-5, with 7 positions matching TRBD1. Matching the DNA end better, TRBJ2-7 makes the J call doubtful. CDR3 length: 16 residues. In germline, CDR1 is LGHNA, CDR2 YSLEER. DNA of the CDR3: TGCGCCAGCAGCCACGCCGCCCGGACAGGAGCTGACGAGCAGTACTTC. Amino acid sequence: CASSHAARTGADEQYF.

This clonotype was counted between two and nine times. V usage is TRBV20-1 and J usage is TRBJ2-7; D is undetermined. CDR1 is DFQATT, CDR2 SNEGSKA, per germline (reference sequence). The CDR3 length is 12 residues. The germline V and J ends were trimmed by 0 bases and 3 bases, with 6 bases remaining between them. The CDR3 nucleotides read TGCAGTGCTAGAGATTCCGGCTACGAGCAGTACTTC. This encodes CSARDSGYEQYF.

CDR3 sequence (DNA): TGTGCCAGCAGCGCGGAGGACAGGGGCCGTGGGTATGGCTACACCTTC. Translation gives CASSAEDRGRGYGYTF. V usage is TRBV9 and J usage is TRBJ1-2, with 9 bases identical to TRBD1. This CDR3 spans 16 amino acids. V lost 3 bases and J lost 5; bases outside the gene matches: 11. The germline CDR1 and CDR2 sequences are SGDLS and YYNGEE.

V gene TRBV27 combines with J gene TRBJ2-7; the match to TRBD1 covers 9 bases. The V gene's germline CDR1 is MNHEY and CDR2 SMNVEV (reference sequence). This CDR3 is 16 amino acids long. The trim removed 3 bases at V and 0 bases at J, leaving 6 bases unmatched. The CDR3 sequence is CASSLLGTGSSYEQYF. The CDR3 bases are TGTGCCAGCAGTTTGCTAGGGACAGGGAGCTCCTACGAGCAGTACTTC.

The chain carries TRBV5-1 and TRBJ2-1; 8 bases map to TRBD2. Germline CDR1 SGHRS, CDR2 YFSETQ. V was pared by 1 base and J by 6 bases, with 9 bases of the junction left unmatched. This CDR3 has 16 amino acids. CDR3: CASSLSSGGGFNEQFF. DNA of the CDR3: TGCGCCAGCAGCTTGAGTTCGGGGGGGGGATTCAATGAGCAGTTCTTC.